This paragraph covers one T cell receptor beta chain sequence. Its antigen is unknown. A second about 7 to 11 cycle PCR used barcoded and J-beta primers. TCRdb independently ran MiXCR on the 5' RACE reads; one entry per CDR3 protein. The data hold 1 million or so distinct CDR3 sequences, with 35% to 50% observed a single time. The sample originates from a study of blood T cells in healthy people across ages. Overall study results and limits: Diversity was higher, and naive CD4+ cells more numerous, in long-lived donors than in aged donors.

Per-sample yields of isolated PBMCs were at least 6 million. Germline CDR1 KGHDR, CDR2 SFDVKD. V was trimmed by 0 bases and J by 3 bases, leaving 17 bases between them. The CDR3 consists of 17 residues. Sequencing was carried out using blood. V is TRBV24-1 and J is TRBJ2-7; D gene unclear. The receptor comes from a woman aged 60 to 75 in good health. The CDR3 loop reads CATSDLPGYNFNYEQYF. CDR3 sequence (DNA): TGTGCCACCAGTGATTTGCCCGGGTACAACTTTAACTACGAGCAGTACTTC.